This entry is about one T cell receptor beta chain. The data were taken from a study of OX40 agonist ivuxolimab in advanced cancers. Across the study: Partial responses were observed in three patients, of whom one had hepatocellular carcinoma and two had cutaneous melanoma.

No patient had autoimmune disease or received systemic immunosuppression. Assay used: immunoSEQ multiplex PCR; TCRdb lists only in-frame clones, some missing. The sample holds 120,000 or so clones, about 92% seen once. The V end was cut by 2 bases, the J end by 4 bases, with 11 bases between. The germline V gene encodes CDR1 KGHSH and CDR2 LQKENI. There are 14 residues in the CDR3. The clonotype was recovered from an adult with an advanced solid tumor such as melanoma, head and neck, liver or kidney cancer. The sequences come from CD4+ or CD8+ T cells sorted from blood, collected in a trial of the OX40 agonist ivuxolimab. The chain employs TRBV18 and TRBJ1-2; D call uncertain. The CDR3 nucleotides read TGTGCCAGCTCACCAGCGGCGAAGGGCTATGGCTACACCTTC. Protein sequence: CASSPAAKGYGYTF.